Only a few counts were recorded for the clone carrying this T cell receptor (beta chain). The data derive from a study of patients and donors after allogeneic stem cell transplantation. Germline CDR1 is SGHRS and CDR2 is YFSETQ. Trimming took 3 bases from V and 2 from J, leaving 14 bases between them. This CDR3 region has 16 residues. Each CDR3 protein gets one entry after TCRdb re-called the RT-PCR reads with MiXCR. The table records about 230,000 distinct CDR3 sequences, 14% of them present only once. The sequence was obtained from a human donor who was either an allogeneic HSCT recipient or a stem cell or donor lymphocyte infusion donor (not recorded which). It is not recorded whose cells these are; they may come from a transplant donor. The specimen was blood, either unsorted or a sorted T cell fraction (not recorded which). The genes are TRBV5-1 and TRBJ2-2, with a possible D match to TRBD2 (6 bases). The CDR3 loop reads CASSSFGTSNTGELFF. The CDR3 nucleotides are TGCGCCAGCAGCTCGTTCGGGACTTCAAACACCGGGGAGCTGTTTTTT.